These 14 T cell receptor beta chains came from one sample sequenced in a study of T cell changes during pregnancy in multiple sclerosis. Repertoires were generated with immunoSEQ multiplex PCR, while TCRdb's copy carries only in-frame clones and drops some. The sample comprises more than 90,000 clones, over 80% of which are singletons, and approximately 2% rests with the top ten. Material: peripheral blood, obtained after pregnancy. The receptors come from a female donor with multiple sclerosis, enrolled in a pregnancy study.

This sequence joins TRBV5-6 and TRBJ2-3; no clear D gene. Germline V gene data show CDR1 as SGHDT and CDR2 as YYEEEE. V was clipped by 0 bases and J by 0 bases, with 11 bases between them. This CDR3 comprises 16 residues. Here the CDR3 DNA reads TGTGCCAGCAGCTTGGTTGAGGCAATAAGCACAGATACGCAGTATTTT. Protein: CASSLVEAISTDTQYF.

The chain couples TRBV6-4 to TRBJ2-1; TRBD2 agrees at 7 bases. This CDR3 is 15 amino acids long. Per germline, CDR1 MRHNA and CDR2 SNTAGT. V gave up 6 bases and J gave up 0 bases; unmatched junction bases: 5. The chain's CDR3 is CASRPKRDSYNEQFF. CDR3 DNA: TGTGCCAGCAGACCCAAGCGGGACTCCTACAATGAGCAGTTCTTC.

The genes are TRBV30 and TRBJ1-5; D is possibly TRBD1 (6 bases). Germline CDR1 is GTSNPN and CDR2 is SVGIG (reference sequence). This CDR3 spans 13 amino acids. Trimming cost V 2 bases and J 7 bases, with 12 bases left between them. The CDR3 bases are TGTGCCTGGAGTATGGGGGCGCGGCAGCCCCAGCATTTT. Residues: CAWSMGARQPQHF.

This chain uses TRBV19 with TRBJ2-7; TRBD2 matches 9 bases. CDR3 length: 15 residues. The V gene end was trimmed by 5 bases and the J gene end by 0 bases; junction bases not matched to a gene: 5. CDR1 and CDR2 from the germline V gene are LNHDA and SQIVND (reference sequence). The CDR3 DNA is TGTGCCAGTAGTCCAAGCGGGGGGACCTCCTACGAGCAGTACTTC. Translated, it gives CASSPSGGTSYEQYF.

The sample holds one count of this clone. The rearrangement joins TRBV29-1 to TRBJ2-5, with TRBD2 matching over 8 bases. Germline V gene data show CDR1 as SQVTM and CDR2 as ANQGSEA. The trim removed 0 bases at V and 5 bases at J, leaving 5 bases unmatched. The CDR3 extends over 14 amino acids. Written as DNA, the CDR3 is TGCAGCGTTGAAGACGAGCGGGAGTGGGAGACCCAGTACTTC. Translated, it gives CSVEDEREWETQYF.

The chain employs TRBV5-4 and TRBJ2-6; D is undetermined. The CDR3 has 17 amino acids. Trimming cost V 4 bases and J 0 bases, with 14 bases left between them. Germline V CDR1 and CDR2: SGHNT, YYREEE (reference sequence). The CDR3 nucleotides read TGTGCCAGCAGCGCAACGACGGAGAGCTCTGGGGCCAACGTCCTGACTTTC. This translates into CASSATTESSGANVLTF.

This rearrangement joins TRBV5-6 to TRBJ1-1, with D tentatively TRBD1 (6 bases). Trimming took 4 bases from V and 0 from J, leaving 16 bases between them. CDR1 SGHDT and CDR2 YYEEEE come from the germline V gene. The CDR3 is made up of 16 amino acids. CDR3 sequence: CASSHSDRIMNTEAFF. The CDR3 bases are TGTGCCAGCAGCCACTCAGACAGGATAATGAACACTGAAGCTTTCTTT. The full variable domain, its missing parts supplied by reference TRBV5-6 and TRBJ1-1, is DAGVTQSPTHLIKTRGQQVTLRCSPKSGHDTVSWYQQALGQGPQFIFQYYEEEERQRGNFPDRFSGHQFPNYSSELNVNALLLGDSALYLCASSHSDRIMNTEAFFGQGTRLTVV.

The rearrangement links TRBV5-6 to TRBJ2-7; TRBD2 agrees at 8 bases. This CDR3 has 15 amino acids. Germline values: CDR1 SGHDT, CDR2 YYEEEE. This CDR3 is CAHRGASGRSYEQYF. The CDR3 nucleotides read TGTGCTCATAGGGGAGCCAGCGGGAGATCCTACGAGCAGTACTTC.

The chain uses TRBV7-9 and TRBJ2-2, with a weak D call TRBD2 (6 bases). The CDR3 covers 16 residues. Germline-derived CDR1 and CDR2 are SEHNR and FQNEAQ (reference sequence). Trimming took off 1 base at V and 4 bases at J, with 13 bases between the two ends. CDR3 in DNA: TGTGCCAGCAGCTTAGATGCGGGAAAGGGCACCGGGGAGCTGTTTTTT. This codes for CASSLDAGKGTGELFF.

V usage is TRBV30 and J usage is TRBJ1-5; D perhaps matches TRBD1 (6 bases). The CDR3 covers 14 residues. CDR1 and CDR2 (germline): GTSNPN, SVGIG (reference sequence). Trimming pared 4 bases from V and 2 bases from J, leaving 12 bases between. The CDR3 protein is CAWNLQGGNQPQHF. Here the CDR3 DNA reads TGTGCCTGGAACCTACAGGGCGGCAATCAGCCCCAGCATTTT.

The gene calls are TRBV18 and TRBJ1-3, with D unclear. The CDR3 totals 16 residues. Looked up from germline, CDR1 is KGHSH and CDR2 is LQKENI. Trimming took 1 base from V and 1 from J, leaving 11 bases between them. The CDR3 nucleotides read TGTGCCAGCTCACCACAGTACGGGGAGTCTGGAAACACCATATATTTT. It specifies CASSPQYGESGNTIYF.

CDR3 sequence (DNA): TGCGCCAGCCGGTACAGGGAAAACAATGAGCAGTTCTTC. Translated: CASRYRENNEQFF. This chain uses TRBV5-1 with TRBJ2-1; TRBD1 is a possible D gene (6 bases). CDR1 is SGHRS and CDR2 is YFSETQ in the germline V gene. This CDR3 has 13 residues. Trimming took 7 bases from V and 5 from J, leaving 13 bases between them.

DNA for the CDR3: TGTGCCAGCAGCTTGTTCGAGGGCCAGGATGGCTACACCTTC. Its translation: CASSLFEGQDGYTF. The genes are TRBV5-4 and TRBJ1-2, with D unclear. Per the germline V gene, CDR1 is SGHNT and CDR2 is YYREEE (reference sequence). V was pared by 1 base and J by 6 bases, with 13 bases between. This CDR3 has 14 amino acids.

The CDR3 protein is CASSPHRGQPQHF. CDR3 in DNA: TGCGCCAGCAGCCCACACAGGGGTCAGCCCCAGCATTTT. The J gene is TRBJ1-5, the V gene TRBV4-3; 7 bases line up with TRBD1. Germline V gives CDR1 LGHNA, CDR2 YSLEER. V was pared by 4 bases and J by 6 bases, with 3 bases of the junction left unmatched. The CDR3 loop spans 13 amino acids.